These 16 T cell receptor beta chains share one sample of origin, sequenced in a study of OX40 agonist ivuxolimab in advanced cancers. Clones were read by immunoSEQ multiplex PCR, and TCRdb kept only the in-frame ones, dropping some. Found here are tens of thousands of clones, around 90% of them singletons; the top ten hold more than 0.45%. The input for sequencing was CD4+ or CD8+ T cells sorted from blood, taken in a trial of the OX40 agonist ivuxolimab. The receptors here all came from an adult with an advanced solid tumor such as melanoma, head and neck, liver or kidney cancer.

The chain has TRBV6-5 and TRBJ2-3, with a possible D match to TRBD1 (5 bases). Trimming took off 7 bases at V and 0 bases at J, with 8 bases between the two ends. Per germline, CDR1 MNHEY and CDR2 SVGAGI. CDR3 length: 13 residues. The CDR3 spells CASKAGSTDTQYF. The CDR3 DNA follows: TGTGCCAGCAAGGCAGGGAGCACAGATACGCAGTATTTT.

The chain combines TRBV28 with TRBJ1-5; 9 bases are shared with TRBD1. The CDR3 length is 19 residues. The V gene's germline CDR1 is MDHEN and CDR2 SYDVKM. V was pared by 1 base and J by 4 bases, with 14 bases of the junction left unmatched. This CDR3 reads CASSLLSGQGTFGNQPQHF. In DNA, the CDR3 is TGTGCCAGCAGTTTATTGTCGGGACAGGGTACTTTTGGGAATCAGCCCCAGCATTTT.

The chain carries TRBV7-2 and TRBJ1-1, with D perhaps TRBD1 (5 bases). Trimming left V 6 bases short and J 7 bases short, with 21 bases between. The length of the CDR3 is 15 residues. Per the germline V gene, CDR1 is SGHTA and CDR2 is FQGNSA. The CDR3 here is CASSSNPGQAGEAFF. CDR3 bases: TGTGCCAGCAGTTCTAACCCCGGACAAGCCGGTGAAGCTTTCTTT.

The DNA for the CDR3 is TGTGCCAGCTCGGGACTCGCGTTGGGGAACAATGAGCAGTTCTTC. As protein: CASSGLALGNNEQFF. The chain joins TRBV18 to TRBJ2-1, with a tentative D call TRBD2 (6 bases). The V gene lost 6 bases and the J gene lost 5 bases, with 17 bases spanning the gap. Germline loops: CDR1 KGHSH, CDR2 LQKENI. CDR3 length equals 15 residues.

The chain recombines TRBV14 with TRBJ2-7; perhaps D is TRBD1 or TRBD2 (5 bases each). The CDR3 totals 17 residues. The V end was cut by 4 bases, the J end by 4 bases, with 23 bases between. Germline CDR1 is SGHDN and CDR2 is FVKESK. Here the CDR3 reads CASSRRGPGHPRYEQYF. The CDR3 nucleotides read TGTGCCAGCAGCCGCCGAGGTCCGGGGCACCCACGATACGAGCAGTACTTC. The whole variable domain, filled in from reference TRBV14 and TRBJ2-7, reads EAGVTQFPSHSVIEKGQTVTLRCDPISGHDNLYWYRRVMGKEIKFLLHFVKESKQDESGMPNNRFLAERTGGTYSTLKVQPAELEDSGVYFCASSRRGPGHPRYEQYFGPGTRLTVT.

This sequence joins TRBV29-1 and TRBJ2-5; 10 bases match TRBD1. The ends lost 5 bases at V and 4 bases at J; junction bases unmatched: 10. The CDR3 runs to 15 residues. Germline V lookup: CDR1 SQVTM, CDR2 ANQGSEA. The CDR3 reads CSVSPAGTGAETQYF. The CDR3 region has the DNA TGCAGCGTTTCCCCCGCCGGGACAGGGGCAGAGACCCAGTACTTC.

The chain employs TRBV2 and TRBJ2-7; 7 positions agree with TRBD2. V lost 0 bases and J lost 7; bases outside the gene matches: 6. This CDR3 is built from 14 residues. Germline V lookup: CDR1 SNHLY, CDR2 FYNNEI. In nucleotides, the CDR3 is TGTGCCAGCAGTGAAGCGGGAGGGGTTGAAGAGCAGTACTTC. Translation: CASSEAGGVEEQYF.

This CDR3 is CSVVLMLSGNYGYTF. The CDR3 nucleotides are TGCAGCGTTGTGTTAATGCTGTCCGGGAACTATGGCTACACCTTC. The gene calls are TRBV29-1 and TRBJ1-2; no clear D gene. Germline V lookup: CDR1 SQVTM, CDR2 ANQGSEA. The CDR3 totals 15 residues. The V gene lost 4 bases and the J gene lost 2 bases, with 17 bases spanning the gap.

The V gene is TRBV5-1, the J gene TRBJ2-1; D unclear. In germline, CDR1 is SGHRS, CDR2 YFSETQ. There are 15 residues in the CDR3. The V and J ends lost 7 bases and 8 bases respectively, with 22 bases between them. CDR3 sequence: CASGPTTRSADEQFF. The CDR3 coding sequence is TGCGCCAGCGGGCCGACGACCCGTTCGGCCGATGAGCAGTTCTTC.

This rearrangement joins TRBV11-3 to TRBJ2-1; a possible D gene is TRBD1 (6 bases). The CDR3 totals 14 residues. The V and J ends lost 5 bases and 3 bases respectively, with 11 bases between them. The germline CDR1 and CDR2 sequences are SGHNT and YENEEA. The CDR3 sequence: CASSPGQNYNEQFF. The CDR3 DNA is TGTGCCAGCAGCCCCGGACAGAACTACAATGAGCAGTTCTTC.

CDR3 bases: TGCAGCGTAGGAAGGACAGGGGGCTATAACTATGGCTACACCTTC. It encodes CSVGRTGGYNYGYTF. The chain links TRBV29-1 to TRBJ1-2, with 11 positions matching TRBD1. CDR1 is SQVTM and CDR2 is ANQGSEA in the germline V gene. The CDR3 extends over 15 amino acids. The junction had 7 bases not matched to a gene; V was cut back by 6 bases and J by 1 base.

The V gene is TRBV6-5, the J gene TRBJ2-1, with TRBD2 identical over 8 bases. V lost 6 bases to trimming and J lost 6 bases; unmatched junction nucleotides: 7. The CDR3 contains 14 residues. Per the germline V gene, CDR1 is MNHEY and CDR2 is SVGAGI. CDR3 amino acids: CASSFVLAANEQFF. The DNA of the CDR3 is TGTGCCAGCAGCTTTGTACTAGCGGCCAATGAGCAGTTCTTC.

The CDR3 sequence: CASSSGLAGGINEQFF. The CDR3 DNA reads TGCGCCAGCAGCTCGGGACTAGCGGGAGGCATTAATGAGCAGTTCTTC. The chain uses TRBV5-1 and TRBJ2-1, with 15 bases identical to TRBD2. CDR3 length: 16 amino acids. Germline V lookup: CDR1 SGHRS, CDR2 YFSETQ. V dropped 3 bases and J dropped 7; count of bases not matched to a gene: 5.

The table lists this clone with a few counts. The rearrangement joins TRBV7-9 to TRBJ1-1; 7 bases match TRBD1. With 0 bases clipped from V and 4 bases from J, the junction kept 2 bases outside the gene matches. This CDR3 contains 14 residues. From germline, CDR1 is SEHNR and CDR2 FQNEAQ (reference sequence). The CDR3 DNA sequence: TGTGCCAGCAGCTTAGCGGACAGGAGCACTGAAGCTTTCTTT. Protein sequence: CASSLADRSTEAFF.

V and J are TRBV6-6 and TRBJ2-7; no clear D gene. Trimming shortened V by 3 bases and J by 2 bases, and 5 bases separated the two germline ends. The length of the CDR3 is 12 residues. The germline gives CDR1 MNHNY, CDR2 SVGAGI (reference sequence). The CDR3, as DNA: TGTGCCAGCAGTTATAGCCCCTACGAGCAGTACTTC. It yields the protein CASSYSPYEQYF.

This clone was picked up a small number of times. This CDR3 reads CASSFSRGRAYGEQFF. DNA for the CDR3: TGTGCCAGCAGCTTCTCGCGCGGGAGGGCGTACGGTGAGCAGTTCTTC. The chain couples TRBV11-2 to TRBJ2-1; 9 bases agree with TRBD2. In germline, CDR1 is SGHAT, CDR2 FQNNGV. The trim removed 3 bases at V and 9 bases at J, leaving 12 bases unmatched. The length of the CDR3 is 16 residues.